The 5 T cell receptor beta chains listed next were all sequenced from one sample in a study of blood T cell repertoires in COVID-19. Assay used: immunoSEQ multiplex PCR; TCRdb lists only in-frame clones, some missing. The sample carries roughly 290,000 clones, 89% recorded once. The sequenced sample consisted of PBMCs or T cells enriched from blood (not recorded which). Source of these receptors: a woman between 40 and 50 years old who had recovered from COVID-19.

The chain employs TRBV27 and TRBJ2-5; no clear D gene. The germline V gene encodes CDR1 MNHEY and CDR2 SMNVEV (reference sequence). CDR3 size: 13 residues. V was shortened by 0 bases and J by 12 bases, with 14 bases between the two germline ends. The CDR3 is CASSLSQSWRKYF. DNA for the CDR3: TGTGCCAGCAGTTTATCCCAGAGTTGGCGGAAGTACTTC.

The chain employs TRBV29-1 and TRBJ2-7, with a weak D call TRBD1 (6 bases). Trimming stripped 6 bases from V and 5 bases from J, with 20 bases between. CDR1 is SQVTM and CDR2 is ANQGSEA in the germline V gene. This CDR3 is 14 amino acids long. CDR3 in amino acids: CSVRSTGFFNEQYF. The DNA for the CDR3 is TGCAGCGTGCGGAGTACAGGGTTCTTCAACGAGCAGTACTTC.

The rearrangement links TRBV7-2 to TRBJ1-5; TRBD1 is a possible D gene (6 bases). The CDR3 length is 14 residues. Trimming removed 5 bases from V and 6 bases from J, with 14 bases in between. Germline V gives CDR1 SGHTA, CDR2 FQGNSA. The CDR3 region is CASSPRQDAQPQHF. CDR3 bases: TGTGCCAGCAGCCCCCGACAGGATGCTCAGCCCCAGCATTTT. Together with reference TRBV7-2 and TRBJ1-5, the CDR3 gives the full variable domain: GAGVSQSPSNKVTEKGKDVELRCDPISGHTALYWYRQSLGQGLEFLIYFQGNSAPDKSGLPSDRFSAERTGGSVSTLTIQRTQQEDSAVYLCASSPRQDAQPQHFGDGTRLSIL.

This clone has only a few counts. The chain links TRBV2 to TRBJ1-1, with 7 positions matching TRBD1. V was pared by 6 bases and J by 3 bases, with 4 bases of the junction left unmatched. The V gene's germline CDR1 is SNHLY and CDR2 FYNNEI. The CDR3 totals 13 residues. CDR3 protein: CASSSDRDTEAFF. The CDR3 coding sequence is TGTGCCAGCAGCTCTGACAGGGACACTGAAGCTTTCTTT.

This chain connects TRBV20-1 to TRBJ1-2; D is ambiguous. The germline gives CDR1 DFQATT, CDR2 SNEGSKA (reference sequence). The CDR3 is 11 residues long. The V end lost 6 bases, the J end lost 2 bases, and 7 bases lay between the germline ends. This chain's CDR3 is CSARVNYGYTF. DNA of the CDR3: TGCAGTGCGCGAGTGAACTATGGCTACACCTTC.